The clone carrying this T cell receptor beta chain was recorded once. Its antigen remains unknown. The time point: after neoadjuvant nivolumab, at surgical resection. Cohort: HPV-negative, locally advanced oral cavity squamous cell carcinoma patients. No culture or expansion preceded analysis of these blood cells. V lost 1 base to trimming and J lost 4 bases; unmatched junction nucleotides: 4. The CDR3 has 15 amino acids. Per germline, CDR1 SGHTA and CDR2 FQGNSA. The table came from immunoSEQ multiplex PCR; TCRdb's copy has only in-frame clones and leaves some out. The sample has about 32,000 clones, about 80% seen once. The entry originates in a study of neoadjuvant anti-PD-1 for oral cavity cancer. The wider study: Most patients had three to four biweekly doses of 3 mg/kg nivolumab before resection.

General study findings and limits: Treg/Th17 ratio rose with pretreatment blood and fell with post-treatment tumor TCRbeta clonality.

The clonotype originates from a person aged 35 to 85 with oral cavity squamous cell carcinoma. V is TRBV7-2 and J is TRBJ2-1, with 7 bases aligning to TRBD2. The sample was PBMCs, taken after nivolumab (anti-PD-1) treatment. CDR3 sequence (DNA): TGTGCCAGCAGCTTAGATTCGCGGGGGTACAATGAGCAGTTCTTC. Translating it yields CASSLDSRGYNEQFF. The whole variable domain, filled in from reference TRBV7-2 and TRBJ2-1, reads GAGVSQSPSNKVTEKGKDVELRCDPISGHTALYWYRQSLGQGLEFLIYFQGNSAPDKSGLPSDRFSAERTGGSVSTLTIQRTQQEDSAVYLCASSLDSRGYNEQFFGPGTRLTVL.